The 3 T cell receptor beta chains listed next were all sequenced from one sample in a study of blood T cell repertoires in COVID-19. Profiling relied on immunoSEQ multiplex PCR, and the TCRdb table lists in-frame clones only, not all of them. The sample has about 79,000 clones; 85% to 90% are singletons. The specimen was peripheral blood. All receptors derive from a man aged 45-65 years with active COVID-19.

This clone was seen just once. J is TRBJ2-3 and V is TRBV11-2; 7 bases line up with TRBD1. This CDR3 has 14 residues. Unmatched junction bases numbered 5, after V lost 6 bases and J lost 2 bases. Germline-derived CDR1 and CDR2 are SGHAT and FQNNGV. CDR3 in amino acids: CASRVGQTTDTQYF. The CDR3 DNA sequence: TGTGCCAGCAGGGTGGGACAGACCACAGATACGCAGTATTTT.

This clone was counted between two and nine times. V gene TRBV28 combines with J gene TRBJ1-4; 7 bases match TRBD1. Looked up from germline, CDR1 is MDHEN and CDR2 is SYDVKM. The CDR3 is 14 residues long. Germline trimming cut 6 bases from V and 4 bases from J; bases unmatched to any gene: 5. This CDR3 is CASSYDRVNEKLFF. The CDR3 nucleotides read TGTGCCAGCAGCTATGACAGGGTTAATGAAAAACTGTTTTTT. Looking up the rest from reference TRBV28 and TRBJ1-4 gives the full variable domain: DVKVTQSSRYLVKRTGEKVFLECVQDMDHENMFWYRQDPGLGLRLIYFSYDVKMKEKGDIPEGYSVSREKKERFSLILESASTNQTSMYLCASSYDRVNEKLFFGSGTQLSVL.

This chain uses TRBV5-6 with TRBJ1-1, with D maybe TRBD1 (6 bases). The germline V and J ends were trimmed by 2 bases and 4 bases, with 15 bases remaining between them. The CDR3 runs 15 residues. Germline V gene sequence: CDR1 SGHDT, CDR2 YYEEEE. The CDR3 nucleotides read TGTGCCAGCAGCTTCGGGGGGCGGGTGGCCACTGAAGCTTTCTTT. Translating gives CASSFGGRVATEAFF.